One sample yielded the 8 T cell receptor beta chains listed below, sequenced in a study of blood T cell repertoires in COVID-19. TCRdb's copy holds only in-frame clones and misses some; the assay was immunoSEQ multiplex PCR. The table includes some 86,000 clones, over 70% detected once. The sequencing sample was made of peripheral blood. These receptors originate from a woman of 80 years or more with active or convalescent COVID-19.

This clone is a singleton in its sample. This rearrangement joins TRBV7-2 to TRBJ2-2, with 12 bases identical to TRBD1. With V trimmed by 2 bases and J by 7 bases, 11 bases remained unmatched. Germline V CDR1 and CDR2: SGHTA, FQGNSA. CDR3 length: 18 residues. The CDR3 sequence is CASSLRATGTGGVGELFF. The DNA for the CDR3 is TGTGCCAGCAGCTTAAGGGCTACGGGGACAGGGGGCGTCGGGGAGCTGTTTTTT.

The chain joins TRBV6-5 to TRBJ2-5; no definite D call. Deletions cut 0 bases from V and 5 bases from J, with 10 bases between. Germline V gene lookup returns CDR1 MNHEY and CDR2 SVGAGI. The length of the CDR3 is 14 residues. In DNA form, the CDR3 reads TGTGCCAGCAGTTACTCGGCCAGCGTTGAGACCCAGTACTTC. Translating it yields CASSYSASVETQYF.

The DNA for the CDR3 is TGCGCCAGCAGCTTGACAGGGGTGACTGGAAACACCATATATTTT. Translating gives CASSLTGVTGNTIYF. The rearrangement links TRBV5-1 to TRBJ1-3; TRBD1 matches at 7 bases. Unmatched junction bases numbered 3, after V lost 1 base and J lost 2 bases. CDR3 length: 15 amino acids. Germline loops: CDR1 SGHRS, CDR2 YFSETQ.

The genes are TRBV7-2 and TRBJ1-6, with D tentatively TRBD1 (6 bases). The CDR3 length is 17 residues. The germline gives CDR1 SGHTA, CDR2 FQGNSA. The germline V and J ends were trimmed by 5 bases and 3 bases, with 17 bases remaining between them. In DNA form, the CDR3 reads TGTGCCAGCAGCACCGGGACACTTCGTTTCTATAATTCACCCCTCCACTTT. Its protein product is CASSTGTLRFYNSPLHF.

J is TRBJ1-1 and V is TRBV10-1; perhaps TRBD1 as D (5 bases). V was cut by 0 bases and J by 2 bases, with 10 bases left in between. The CDR3 totals 15 residues. Germline V gene data show CDR1 as WNHNN and CDR2 as SYGVQD (reference sequence). CDR3 sequence: CASSESGQINTEAFF. The CDR3 DNA is TGCGCCAGCAGTGAGTCGGGGCAAATAAACACTGAAGCTTTCTTT.

This chain connects TRBV7-8 to TRBJ2-2; 7 nucleotides match TRBD1. The V and J ends lost 2 bases and 1 base, in that order; junction bases with no gene match: 4. Germline loops: CDR1 SGHVS, CDR2 FQNEAQ. The CDR3 is made up of 16 amino acids. CDR3 protein: CASSLYPGGNTGELFF. Here the CDR3 DNA reads TGTGCCAGCAGCTTATACCCAGGGGGGAACACCGGGGAGCTGTTTTTT.

The chain recombines TRBV7-3 with TRBJ1-6, with D uncertain. Germline-derived CDR1 and CDR2 are SGHTA and FQGTGA. The CDR3 has 16 amino acids. V was shortened by 4 bases and J by 8 bases, with 18 bases between the two germline ends. CDR3 loop: CASSWSGPPGDSPLHF. DNA for the CDR3: TGTGCCAGCAGCTGGAGCGGACCCCCCGGCGATTCACCCCTCCACTTT. The full variable domain, with the rest looked up from reference TRBV7-3 and TRBJ1-6, is GAGVSQTPSNKVTEKGKYVELRCDPISGHTALYWYRQSLGQGPEFLIYFQGTGAADDSGLPNDRFFAVRPEGSVSTLKIQRTERGDSAVYLCASSWSGPPGDSPLHFGNGTRLTVT.

The V call is TRBV9, the J call TRBJ2-7, with 9 bases aligning to TRBD2. Germline V CDR1 and CDR2: SGDLS, YYNGEE. Trimming at V came to 0 bases and at J to 2 bases, leaving 3 bases not matched to a gene. The CDR3 spans 15 residues. Written as DNA, the CDR3 is TGTGCCAGCAGCGTAGATGGCGGGGGGGCCTACGAGCAGTACTTC. It encodes CASSVDGGGAYEQYF.